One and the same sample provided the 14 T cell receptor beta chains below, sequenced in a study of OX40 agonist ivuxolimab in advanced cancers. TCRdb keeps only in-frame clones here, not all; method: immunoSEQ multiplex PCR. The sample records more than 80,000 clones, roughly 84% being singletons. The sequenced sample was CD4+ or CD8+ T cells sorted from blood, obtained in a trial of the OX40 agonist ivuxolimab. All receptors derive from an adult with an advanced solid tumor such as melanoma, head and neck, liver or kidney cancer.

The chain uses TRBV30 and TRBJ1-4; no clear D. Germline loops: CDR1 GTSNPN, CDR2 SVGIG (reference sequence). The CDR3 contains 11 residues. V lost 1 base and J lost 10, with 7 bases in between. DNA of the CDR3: TGTGCCTGGAGTGCCCCGCGAAAACTGTTTTTT. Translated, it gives CAWSAPRKLFF.

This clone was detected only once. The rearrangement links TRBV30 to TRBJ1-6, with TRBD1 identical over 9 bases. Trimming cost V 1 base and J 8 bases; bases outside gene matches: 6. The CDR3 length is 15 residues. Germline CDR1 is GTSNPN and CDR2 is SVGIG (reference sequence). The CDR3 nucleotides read TGTGCCTGGAGTGGGGGGACAGGGAAAGATTCACCCCTCCACTTT. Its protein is CAWSGGTGKDSPLHF.

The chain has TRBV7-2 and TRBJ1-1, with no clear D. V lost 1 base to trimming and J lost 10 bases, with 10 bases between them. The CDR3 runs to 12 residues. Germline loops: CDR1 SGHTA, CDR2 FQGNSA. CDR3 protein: CASSLVLEVAFF. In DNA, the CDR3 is TGTGCCAGCAGCTTAGTTCTGGAGGTAGCTTTCTTT.

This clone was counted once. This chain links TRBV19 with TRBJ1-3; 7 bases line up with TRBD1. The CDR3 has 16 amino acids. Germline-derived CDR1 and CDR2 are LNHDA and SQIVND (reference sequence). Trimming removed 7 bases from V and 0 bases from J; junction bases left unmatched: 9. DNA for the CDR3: TGTGCCAGTACCCGGACAGGCGGGGGCTCTGGAAACACCATATATTTT. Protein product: CASTRTGGGSGNTIYF.

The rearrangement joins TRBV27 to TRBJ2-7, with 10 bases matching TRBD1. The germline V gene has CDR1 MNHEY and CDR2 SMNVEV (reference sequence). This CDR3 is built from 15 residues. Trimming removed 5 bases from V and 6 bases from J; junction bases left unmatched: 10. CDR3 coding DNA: TGTGCCAGCAGTGCGAACCGGGACAGGGGCCGCGAGCAGTACTTC. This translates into CASSANRDRGREQYF.

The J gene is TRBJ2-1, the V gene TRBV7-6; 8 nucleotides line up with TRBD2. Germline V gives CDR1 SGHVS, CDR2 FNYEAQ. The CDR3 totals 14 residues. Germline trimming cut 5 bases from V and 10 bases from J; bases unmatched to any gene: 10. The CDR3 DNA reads TGTGCCAGCAGCCGGGCTGGCGGGGGGCGGGAGCAGTTCTTC. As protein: CASSRAGGGREQFF.

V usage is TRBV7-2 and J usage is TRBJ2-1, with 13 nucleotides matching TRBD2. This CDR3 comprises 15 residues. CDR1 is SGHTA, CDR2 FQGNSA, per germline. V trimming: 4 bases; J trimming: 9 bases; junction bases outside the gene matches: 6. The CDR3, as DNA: TGTGCCAGCAGCTCACGGACTAGCGGGGGATTTGAGCAGTTCTTC. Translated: CASSSRTSGGFEQFF.

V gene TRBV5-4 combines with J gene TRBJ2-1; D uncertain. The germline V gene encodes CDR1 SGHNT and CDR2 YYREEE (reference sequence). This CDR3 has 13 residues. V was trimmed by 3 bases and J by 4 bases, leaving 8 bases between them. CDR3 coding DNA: TGTGCCAGCAGCTCGGAGCCTTACAATGAGCAGTTCTTC. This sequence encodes CASSSEPYNEQFF.

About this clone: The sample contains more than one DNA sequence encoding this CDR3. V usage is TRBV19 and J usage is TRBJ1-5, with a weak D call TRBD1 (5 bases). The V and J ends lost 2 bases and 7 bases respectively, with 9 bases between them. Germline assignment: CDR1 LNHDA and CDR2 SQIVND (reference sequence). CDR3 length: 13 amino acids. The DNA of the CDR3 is TGTGCCAGTAGTATACAGGGCGAGCAGCCCCAGCATTTT. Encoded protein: CASSIQGEQPQHF.

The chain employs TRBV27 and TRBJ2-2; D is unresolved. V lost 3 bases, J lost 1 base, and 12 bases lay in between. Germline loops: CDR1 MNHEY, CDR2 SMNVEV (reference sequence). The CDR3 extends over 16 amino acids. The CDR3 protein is CASSLGTWRNTGELFF. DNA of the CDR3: TGTGCCAGCAGTTTGGGCACATGGAGGAACACCGGGGAGCTGTTTTTT.

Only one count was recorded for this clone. CDR3 bases: TGCGCCAGCGGTCAGGTACCTAATCAGCCCCAGCATTTT. Translated: CASGQVPNQPQHF. The J gene is TRBJ1-5, the V gene TRBV10-2; D not certain. This CDR3 has 13 residues. V shed 8 bases and J shed 4 bases, with 12 bases lying between them. Germline values: CDR1 WSHSY, CDR2 SAAADI.

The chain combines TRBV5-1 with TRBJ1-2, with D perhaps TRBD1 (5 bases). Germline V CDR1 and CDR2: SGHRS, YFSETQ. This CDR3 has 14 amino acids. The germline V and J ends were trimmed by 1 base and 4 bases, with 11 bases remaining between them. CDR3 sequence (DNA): TGCGCCAGCAGCTTGATGCAGGGACGCTATGGCTACACCTTC. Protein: CASSLMQGRYGYTF.

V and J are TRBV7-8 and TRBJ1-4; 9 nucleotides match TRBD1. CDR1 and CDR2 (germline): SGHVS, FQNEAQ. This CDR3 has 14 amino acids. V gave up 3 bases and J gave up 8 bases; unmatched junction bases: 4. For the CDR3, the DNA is TGTGCCAGCAGCTTCGACAGGGGGAGGGAAAAACTGTTTTTT. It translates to CASSFDRGREKLFF.

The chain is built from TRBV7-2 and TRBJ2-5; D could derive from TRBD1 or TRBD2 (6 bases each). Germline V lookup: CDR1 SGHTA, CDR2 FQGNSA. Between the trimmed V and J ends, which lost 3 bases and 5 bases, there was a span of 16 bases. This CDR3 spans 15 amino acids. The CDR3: CASSLRWGAEETQYF. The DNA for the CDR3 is TGTGCCAGCAGCTTGAGATGGGGGGCGGAGGAGACCCAGTACTTC.